The 26 T cell receptor beta chains below all came from one sample that was sequenced in a study of regulatory T cells in long-lasting Graves disease. Time point denoted: newly diagnosed GD, antithyroid drugs for less than 3 months. The TCR library used RNA extracted from PBMCs. Construction of the TCR beta libraries employed iRepertoire HTBI primers in conjunction with Arm-PCR of CDR3 regions. TCRdb processed the multiplex PCR reads anew with MiXCR; each CDR3 protein has one entry. The table includes about 530,000 distinct CDR3 sequences, roughly 15% detected once. This sample also appeared in a second study, on T cells in Graves' hyperthyroidism and ophthalmopathy.

Material: peripheral blood mononuclear cells (PBMCs), obtained at new diagnosis, from a patient treated with antithyroid drugs. The source of these receptors is a woman aged 35-65 years with Graves disease.

This clonotype was seen repeatedly, ten times or more. The V call is TRBV12-3 or TRBV12-4, the J call TRBJ2-3; possible D gene TRBD1, 5 bases. Trimming cost V 6 bases and J 3 bases, with 7 bases left between them. This CDR3 spans 12 amino acids. Written as DNA, the CDR3 is TGTGCCAGCAGCCAGGGAACAGATACGCAGTATTTT. Protein: CASSQGTDTQYF.

Of note for this clonotype: No conserved phenylalanine or tryptophan is present at the end of the CDR3, so a read error is the likely explanation. The chain joins TRBV27 to TRBJ2-1, with 11 positions matching TRBD1. CDR3 size: 16 residues. Germline CDR1 and CDR2: MNHEY and SMNVEV (reference sequence). CDR3 in amino acids: CASRPTGTGGENEQFI. The CDR3 DNA reads TGTGCTAGCAGGCCGACCGGGACAGGGGGTGAAAATGAGCAGTTCATC.

The chain uses TRBV12-3 or TRBV12-4 and TRBJ2-5; possible D gene TRBD1, 5 bases. The CDR3 is 14 amino acids. V was cut by 1 base and J by 5 bases, with 11 bases left in between. In nucleotides, the CDR3 is TGTGCCAGCAGTTTAGAAGGGGCAGGTGAGACCCAGTACTTC. It yields the protein CASSLEGAGETQYF.

Only a few counts were recorded for this clonotype. The V gene is TRBV6-5, the J gene TRBJ2-7; no clear D gene. Germline-derived CDR1 and CDR2 are MNHEY and SVGAGI. The CDR3 has 15 amino acids. V lost 2 bases and J 3 bases, leaving 14 bases between the germline ends. The CDR3 here is CASSYEPDRYYEQYF. CDR3 DNA sequence: TGTGCCAGCAGTTACGAGCCGGACCGGTACTACGAGCAGTACTTC.

This clonotype was observed many times. The rearrangement uses TRBV7-3 and TRBJ2-1; no clear D gene. Trimming removed 2 bases at V and 6 bases at J, with 11 bases between. Germline lookup yields CDR1 SGHTA and CDR2 FQGTGA. CDR3 length equals 14 residues. CDR3 region: CASSLGLDPNEQFF. CDR3 in DNA: TGTGCCAGCAGCTTAGGGCTAGATCCCAATGAGCAGTTCTTC.

This clonotype was observed many times. The chain combines TRBV3-1 with TRBJ2-1; maybe TRBD2 (6 bases). V was clipped by 4 bases and J by 2 bases, with 15 bases between them. Germline CDR1 is LGHDT and CDR2 is YNNKEL (reference sequence). There are 16 residues in the CDR3. The CDR3 DNA is TGTGCCAGCAGCCTCCCAGGAGGGCTAGCCTACAATGAGCAGTTCTTC. Its protein is CASSLPGGLAYNEQFF.

This clonotype was counted a few times. The gene calls are TRBV3-1 and TRBJ1-5; no clear D gene. The CDR3 extends over 14 amino acids. Germline CDR1 and CDR2: LGHDT and YNNKEL (reference sequence). Trimming took off 4 bases at V and 5 bases at J, with 12 bases between the two ends. Here the CDR3 reads CASSPRRGYQPQHF. Written as DNA, the CDR3 is TGTGCCAGCAGCCCCCGTAGAGGGTATCAGCCCCAGCATTTT.

This clonotype was seen a handful of times. The gene calls are TRBV12-3 or TRBV12-4 and TRBJ1-6; TRBD1 aligns across 7 bases. Unmatched junction bases numbered 11, after V lost 4 bases and J lost 14 bases. The CDR3 consists of 14 residues. The CDR3 coding sequence is TGTGCCAGCAGTTCCGGGACAGAGTCGAGGTCCCTCCACTTT. Translation gives CASSSGTESRSLHF.

The sample holds many counts of this clonotype. V and J are TRBV12-3 or TRBV12-4 and TRBJ1-5, with TRBD1 identical over 12 bases. The CDR3 length is 16 residues. The V gene end was trimmed by 3 bases and the J gene end by 4 bases; junction bases not matched to a gene: 4. The CDR3 spells CASSFQGQGANQPQHF. CDR3 bases: TGTGCCAGCAGTTTTCAGGGACAGGGGGCGAATCAGCCCCAGCATTTT.

This clonotype appeared many times. The V gene is TRBV12-3 or TRBV12-4, the J gene TRBJ2-5, with TRBD1 matching over 12 bases. Trimming cost V 5 bases and J 4 bases; bases outside gene matches: 5. CDR3 length: 15 residues. The CDR3 sequence is CASSIGTGGLETQYF. DNA for the CDR3: TGTGCCAGCAGTATCGGGACAGGGGGCCTAGAGACCCAGTACTTC.

This clonotype was counted ten times or more. The rearrangement links TRBV28 to TRBJ1-1, with a possible D match to TRBD1 (5 bases). The V end lost 6 bases, the J end lost 11 bases, and 19 bases lay between the germline ends. This CDR3 is built from 13 residues. Per the germline V gene, CDR1 is MDHEN and CDR2 is SYDVKM. DNA of the CDR3: TGTGCCAGCAGCCCACGGGGGGAAATTGCGGCTTTCTTT. Its translation is CASSPRGEIAAFF.

This clonotype has at least ten counts. The chain links TRBV12-3 or TRBV12-4 to TRBJ1-1; the D is unclear. This CDR3 comprises 13 residues. Deletions cut 6 bases from V and 7 bases from J, with 15 bases between. The CDR3 region is CASSAQLGDEAFF. For the CDR3, the DNA is TGTGCCAGCAGCGCACAGCTGGGAGATGAAGCTTTCTTT.

This clonotype was recorded many times. The rearrangement links TRBV3-1 to TRBJ1-5; the D is unclear. CDR1 and CDR2 (germline): LGHDT, YNNKEL (reference sequence). The CDR3 sequence is 15 residues long. Trimming removed 1 base from V and 1 base from J, with 8 bases in between. The CDR3 DNA reads as TGTGCCAGCAGCCAAGGCGCGTTCAGCAATCAGCCCCAGCATTTT. Residues: CASSQGAFSNQPQHF.

This clonotype was seen a handful of times. This sequence joins TRBV9 and TRBJ2-3; 7 bases agree with TRBD2. The CDR3 contains 14 residues. The germline gives CDR1 SGDLS, CDR2 YYNGEE. Germline trimming cut 0 bases from V and 5 bases from J; bases unmatched to any gene: 3. CDR3 coding DNA: TGTGCCAGCAGCGTAGTGATAGCGGGAGATACGCAGTATTTT. Protein sequence: CASSVVIAGDTQYF.

This clonotype was counted many times. The genes are TRBV4-1 and TRBJ1-2; D remains unclear. CDR3 length: 14 residues. V lost 1 base and J 4 bases, leaving 10 bases between the germline ends. The germline V gene has CDR1 MGHRA and CDR2 YSYEKL. The CDR3 sequence is CASSQGERFYGYTF. Written as DNA, the CDR3 is TGCGCCAGCAGCCAAGGGGAACGATTCTATGGCTACACCTTC.

This clonotype has just a few counts. This rearrangement joins TRBV14 to TRBJ2-5, with unresolved D. Germline CDR1 is SGHDN and CDR2 is FVKESK. The CDR3 is made up of 13 amino acids. Trimming shortened V by 0 bases and J by 4 bases, and 6 bases separated the two germline ends. Here the CDR3 DNA reads TGTGCCAGCAGCCAAGAAGTGGGAGAGACCCAGTACTTC. Amino acids: CASSQEVGETQYF.

The CDR3 nucleotides are TGCAGTGCTAGAGTCGGGTTAGGCAGGGATACGCAGTATTTT. This sequence encodes CSARVGLGRDTQYF. The gene calls are TRBV20-1 and TRBJ2-3; D is undetermined. CDR3 length equals 14 residues. The V gene lost 1 base and the J gene lost 6 bases, with 14 bases spanning the gap. The germline V gene encodes CDR1 DFQATT and CDR2 SNEGSKA (reference sequence).

This rearrangement joins TRBV6-1 to TRBJ1-1; D perhaps matches TRBD1 (5 bases). V was trimmed by 10 bases and J by 0 bases, leaving 15 bases between them. The germline V gene has CDR1 MNHNS and CDR2 SASEGT. The length of the CDR3 is 14 residues. In DNA, the CDR3 is TGTGCCACAGCAGCCGGGACGGTGAACACTGAAGCTTTCTTT. Translated: CATAAGTVNTEAFF.

This clonotype occurred many times. This rearrangement joins TRBV6-5 to TRBJ1-3; no clear D gene. The germline V gene has CDR1 MNHEY and CDR2 SVGAGI. V lost 2 bases to trimming and J lost 0 bases, with 14 bases between them. CDR3 size: 17 residues. CDR3 coding DNA: TGTGCCAGCAGTTACCCCGGCCTCGGACTCTCTGGAAACACCATATATTTT. Translated, it gives CASSYPGLGLSGNTIYF.

This clonotype was observed a handful of times. The CDR3 sequence: CASSPSPQGNTDTQYF. CDR3 DNA sequence: TGTGCCAGCAGCCCCTCCCCACAGGGCAACACAGATACGCAGTATTTT. The chain links TRBV7-6 to TRBJ2-3; TRBD1 might be the D (6 bases). The germline gives CDR1 SGHVS, CDR2 FNYEAQ. The CDR3 has 16 amino acids. The V end was cut by 5 bases, the J end by 2 bases, with 17 bases between.

At least ten counts were recorded for this clonotype. The genes are TRBV6-1 and TRBJ2-3, with 7 bases lining up with TRBD2. There are 16 residues in the CDR3. CDR1 and CDR2 (germline): MNHNS, SASEGT. Germline trimming cut 6 bases from V and 2 bases from J; bases unmatched to any gene: 11. The CDR3 DNA follows: TGTGCCAGCAGGGCCTTTGCGGGGGACCCCACAGATACGCAGTATTTT. Encoded protein: CASRAFAGDPTDTQYF.

This CDR3 reads CASSPKTGASEQFF. The CDR3 DNA reads as TGTGCCAGCTCACCGAAGACAGGGGCCTCGGAGCAGTTCTTC. This chain uses TRBV18 with TRBJ2-1; 8 bases are a match to TRBD1. In germline, CDR1 is KGHSH, CDR2 LQKENI. Trimming at V came to 3 bases and at J to 10 bases, leaving 8 bases not matched to a gene. This CDR3 comprises 14 residues.

The chain carries TRBV3-1 and TRBJ2-3; 8 nucleotides line up with TRBD1. CDR1 is LGHDT, CDR2 YNNKEL, per germline (reference sequence). V shed 1 base, J shed 2 bases, and the junction held 5 bases outside the gene matches. The CDR3 is made up of 16 amino acids. CDR3 sequence reads: CASSQGSGQVTDTQYF. Written as DNA, the CDR3 is TGTGCCAGCAGCCAAGGATCGGGACAGGTCACAGATACGCAGTATTTT.

This clonotype showed up many times. The chain joins TRBV7-6 to TRBJ2-5, with TRBD1 matching over 8 bases. Trimming cost V 3 bases and J 5 bases; bases outside gene matches: 8. CDR1 and CDR2 (germline): SGHVS, FNYEAQ. The CDR3 is 15 residues long. CDR3 sequence: CASSFWTGLRETQYF. The CDR3 bases are TGTGCCAGCAGCTTCTGGACAGGGTTACGTGAGACCCAGTACTTC.

The chain joins TRBV3-1 to TRBJ1-5; D possibly corresponds to TRBD1 (6 bases). The CDR3 consists of 16 residues. The germline V gene has CDR1 LGHDT and CDR2 YNNKEL (reference sequence). Trimming shortened V by 1 base and J by 4 bases, and 14 bases separated the two germline ends. The CDR3 loop is CASSQGAPGENQPQHF. CDR3 nucleotide sequence: TGTGCCAGCAGCCAAGGAGCTCCAGGGGAAAATCAGCCCCAGCATTTT.

On this clonotype: Here the CDR3 omits its conserved ending phenylalanine or tryptophan, so a read error is the likely source. The chain employs TRBV6-1 and TRBJ1-1; 9 positions match TRBD1. Germline loops: CDR1 MNHNS, CDR2 SASEGT. The ends lost 5 bases at V and 4 bases at J; junction bases unmatched: 11. CDR3 length: 16 residues. CDR3 protein: CASSYGGTGSGTEAFL. Written as DNA, the CDR3 is TGTGCCAGCAGTTACGGGGGGACAGGGTCCGGCACTGAAGCTTTCCTT.